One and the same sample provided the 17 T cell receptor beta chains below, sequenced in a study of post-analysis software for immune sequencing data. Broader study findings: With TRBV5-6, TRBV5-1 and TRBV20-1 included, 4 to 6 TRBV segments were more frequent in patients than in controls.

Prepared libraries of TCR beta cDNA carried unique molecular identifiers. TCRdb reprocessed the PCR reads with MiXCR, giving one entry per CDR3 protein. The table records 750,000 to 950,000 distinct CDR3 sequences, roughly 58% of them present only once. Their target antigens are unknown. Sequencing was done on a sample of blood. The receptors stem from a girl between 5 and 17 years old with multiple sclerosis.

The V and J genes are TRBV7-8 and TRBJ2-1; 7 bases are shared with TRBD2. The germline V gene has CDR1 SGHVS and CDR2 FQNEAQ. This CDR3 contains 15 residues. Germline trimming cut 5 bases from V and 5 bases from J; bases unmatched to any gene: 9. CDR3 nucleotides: TGTGCCAGCAGCCGGAGGCCAGCGGGAAACAATGAGCAGTTCTTC. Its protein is CASSRRPAGNNEQFF.

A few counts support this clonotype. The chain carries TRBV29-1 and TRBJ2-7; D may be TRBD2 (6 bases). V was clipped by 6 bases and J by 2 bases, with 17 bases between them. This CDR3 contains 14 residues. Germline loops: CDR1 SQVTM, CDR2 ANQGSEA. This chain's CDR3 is CSVGGLGVTYEQYF. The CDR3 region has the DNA TGCAGCGTGGGAGGTTTGGGGGTCACCTACGAGCAGTACTTC.

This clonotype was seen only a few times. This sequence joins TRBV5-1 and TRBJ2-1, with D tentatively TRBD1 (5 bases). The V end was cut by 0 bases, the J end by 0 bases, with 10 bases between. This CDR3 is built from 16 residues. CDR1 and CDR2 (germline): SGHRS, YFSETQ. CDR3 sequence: CASSLVGQGSYNEQFF. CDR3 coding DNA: TGCGCCAGCAGCTTGGTCGGGCAGGGCTCCTACAATGAGCAGTTCTTC.

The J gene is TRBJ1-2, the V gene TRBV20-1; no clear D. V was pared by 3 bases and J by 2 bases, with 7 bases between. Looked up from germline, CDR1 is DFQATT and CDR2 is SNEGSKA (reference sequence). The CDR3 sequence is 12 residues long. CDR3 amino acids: CSASARNYGYTF. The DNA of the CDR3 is TGCAGTGCTAGTGCCAGAAACTATGGCTACACCTTC.

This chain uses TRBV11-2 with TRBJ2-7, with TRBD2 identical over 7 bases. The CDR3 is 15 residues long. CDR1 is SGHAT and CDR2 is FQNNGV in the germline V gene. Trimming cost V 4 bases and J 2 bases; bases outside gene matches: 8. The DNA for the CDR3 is TGTGCCAGCAGCTCCTCCCGTGGGAGGGCCTACGAGCAGTACTTC. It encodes CASSSSRGRAYEQYF.

For the CDR3, the DNA is TGTGCCAGCAGCGGGACAGGTTTCCAAGAGACCCAGTACTTC. The encoded protein is CASSGTGFQETQYF. This chain connects TRBV7-2 to TRBJ2-5; TRBD1 aligns across 8 bases. The V segment lost 5 bases and the J segment 1 base; nucleotides outside the gene matches: 3. Germline V gene sequence: CDR1 SGHTA, CDR2 FQGNSA. CDR3 length equals 14 residues.

In nucleotides, the CDR3 is TGCAGCGCCAAGCCGGGTAGCACAGATACGCAGTATTTT. Protein product: CSAKPGSTDTQYF. This chain joins TRBV29-1 and TRBJ2-3; no clear D gene. There are 13 residues in the CDR3. V lost 7 bases to trimming and J lost 0 bases, with 11 bases between them. Germline-derived CDR1 and CDR2 are SQVTM and ANQGSEA.

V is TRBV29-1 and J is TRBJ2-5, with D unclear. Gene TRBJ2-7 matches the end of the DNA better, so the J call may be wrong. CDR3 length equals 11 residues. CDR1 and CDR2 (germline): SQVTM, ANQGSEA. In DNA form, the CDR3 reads TGCAGCGTCAAGAGCTCCTACGAGCAGTACTTC. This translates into CSVKSSYEQYF.

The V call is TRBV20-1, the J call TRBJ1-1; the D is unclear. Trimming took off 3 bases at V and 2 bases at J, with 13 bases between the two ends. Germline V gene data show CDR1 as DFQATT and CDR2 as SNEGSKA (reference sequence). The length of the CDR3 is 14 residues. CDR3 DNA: TGCAGTGCTAGTGGTGCCGATCACAACACTGAAGCTTTCTTT. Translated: CSASGADHNTEAFF.

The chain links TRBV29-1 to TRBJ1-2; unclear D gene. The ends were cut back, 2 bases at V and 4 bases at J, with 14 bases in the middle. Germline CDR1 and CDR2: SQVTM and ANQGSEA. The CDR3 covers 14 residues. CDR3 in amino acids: CSVESSERAYGYTF. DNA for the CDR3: TGCAGCGTTGAAAGTTCGGAGAGGGCCTATGGCTACACCTTC.

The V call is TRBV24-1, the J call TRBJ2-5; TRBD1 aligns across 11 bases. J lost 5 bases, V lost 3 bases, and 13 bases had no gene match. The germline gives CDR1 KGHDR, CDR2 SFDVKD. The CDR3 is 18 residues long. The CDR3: CATSDAHAAGQGVETQYF. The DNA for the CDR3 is TGTGCCACCAGTGATGCTCACGCTGCGGGACAGGGGGTGGAGACCCAGTACTTC.

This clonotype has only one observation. The CDR3 reads CASSELAGGQGEQYF. The CDR3 DNA reads TGTGCCAGCAGCGAACTAGCGGGAGGTCAAGGCGAGCAGTACTTC. The chain combines TRBV11-2 with TRBJ2-7; 12 bases are shared with TRBD2. CDR1 SGHAT and CDR2 FQNNGV come from the germline V gene. The CDR3 runs 15 residues. Unmatched junction bases numbered 8, after V lost 5 bases and J lost 6 bases.

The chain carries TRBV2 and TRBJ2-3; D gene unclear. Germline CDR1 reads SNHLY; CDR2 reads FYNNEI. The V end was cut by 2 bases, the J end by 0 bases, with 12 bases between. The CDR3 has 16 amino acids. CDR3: CASSEITARSTDTQYF. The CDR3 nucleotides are TGTGCCAGCAGTGAAATAACGGCACGAAGCACAGATACGCAGTATTTT.

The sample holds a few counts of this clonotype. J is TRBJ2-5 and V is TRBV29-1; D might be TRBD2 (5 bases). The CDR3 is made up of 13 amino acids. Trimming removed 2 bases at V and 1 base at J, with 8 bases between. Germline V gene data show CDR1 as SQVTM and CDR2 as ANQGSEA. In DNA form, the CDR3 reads TGCAGCGTTGAATCGGGATTCCAAGAGACCCAGTACTTC. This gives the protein CSVESGFQETQYF. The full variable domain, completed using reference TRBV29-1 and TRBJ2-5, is SAVISQKPSRDICQRGTSLTIQCQVDSQVTMMFWYRQQPGQSLTLIATANQGSEATYESGFVIDKFPISRPNLTFSTLTVSNMSPEDSSIYLCSVESGFQETQYFGPGTRLLVL.

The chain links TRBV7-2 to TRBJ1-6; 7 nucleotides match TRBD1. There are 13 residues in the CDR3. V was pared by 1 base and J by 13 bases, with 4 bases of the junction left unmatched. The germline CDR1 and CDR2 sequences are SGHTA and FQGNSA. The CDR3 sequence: CASSLGRGVPLHF. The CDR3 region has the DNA TGTGCCAGCAGCTTAGGCAGGGGGGTCCCCCTCCACTTT.

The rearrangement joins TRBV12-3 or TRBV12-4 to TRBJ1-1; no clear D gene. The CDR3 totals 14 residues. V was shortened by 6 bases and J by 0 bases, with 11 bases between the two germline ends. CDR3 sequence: CASRTGPMNTEAFF. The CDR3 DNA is TGTGCCAGCAGGACGGGCCCTATGAACACTGAAGCTTTCTTT.

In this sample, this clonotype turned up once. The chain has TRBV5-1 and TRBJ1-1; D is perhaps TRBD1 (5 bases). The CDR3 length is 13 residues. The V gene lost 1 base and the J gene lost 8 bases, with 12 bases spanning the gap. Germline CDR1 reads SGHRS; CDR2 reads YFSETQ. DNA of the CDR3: TGCGCCAGCAGCTTGATTGGGACGGACGAAGCTTTCTTT. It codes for CASSLIGTDEAFF.